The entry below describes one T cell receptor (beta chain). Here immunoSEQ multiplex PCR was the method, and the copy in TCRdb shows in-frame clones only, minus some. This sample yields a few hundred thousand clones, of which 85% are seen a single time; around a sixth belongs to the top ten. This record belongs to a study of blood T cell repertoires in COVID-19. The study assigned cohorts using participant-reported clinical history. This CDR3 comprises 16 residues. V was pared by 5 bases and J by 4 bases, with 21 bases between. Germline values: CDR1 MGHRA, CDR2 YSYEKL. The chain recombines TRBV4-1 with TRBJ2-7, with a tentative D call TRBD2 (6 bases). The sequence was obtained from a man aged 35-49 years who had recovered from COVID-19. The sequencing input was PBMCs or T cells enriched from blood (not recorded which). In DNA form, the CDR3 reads TGCGCCAGCAGCGTTAACCACCGGGACTCCCAGTACGAGCAGTACTTC. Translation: CASSVNHRDSQYEQYF.